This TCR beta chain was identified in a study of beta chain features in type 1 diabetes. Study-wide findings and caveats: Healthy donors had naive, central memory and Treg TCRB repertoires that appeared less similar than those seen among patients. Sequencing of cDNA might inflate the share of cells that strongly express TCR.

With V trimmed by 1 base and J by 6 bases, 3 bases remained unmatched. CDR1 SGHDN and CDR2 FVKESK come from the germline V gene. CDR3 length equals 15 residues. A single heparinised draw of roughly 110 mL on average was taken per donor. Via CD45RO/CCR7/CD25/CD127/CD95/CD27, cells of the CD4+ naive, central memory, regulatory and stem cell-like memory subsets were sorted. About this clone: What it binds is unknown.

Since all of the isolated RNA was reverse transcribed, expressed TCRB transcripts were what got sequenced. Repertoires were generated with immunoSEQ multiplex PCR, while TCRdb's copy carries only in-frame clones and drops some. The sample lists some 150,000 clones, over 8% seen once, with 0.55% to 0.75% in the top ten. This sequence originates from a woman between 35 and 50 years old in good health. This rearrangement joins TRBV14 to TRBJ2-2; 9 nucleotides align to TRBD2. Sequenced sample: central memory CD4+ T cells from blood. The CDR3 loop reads CASSQVGLAAGELFF. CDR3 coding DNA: TGTGCCAGCAGCCAAGTGGGACTAGCCGCCGGGGAGCTGTTTTTT.